This TCR beta chain was identified in a study of T-cell reconstitution after alpha-beta-depleted transplantation in children. A library of TCRbeta sequences, prepared with unique molecular identifiers, was generated. TCRdb passed the PCR reads through MiXCR, listing each CDR3 protein once. The sample contains around 700,000 distinct CDR3 sequences, over 10% of which appear only once. V lost 7 bases, J lost 0 bases, and 10 bases lay in between. This CDR3 is built from 13 residues. This clonotype has at least ten counts. Sample: PBMCs, taken before TCRalphabeta/CD19-depleted stem cell transplant. The J gene is TRBJ2-7, the V gene TRBV12-3 or TRBV12-4; tentatively, D is TRBD1 (5 bases). This TCR was recovered from a girl aged 2-9 years with congenital amegakaryocytic thrombocytopenia, due to receive a stem cell transplant. CDR3 DNA sequence: TGTGCCAGCATGGGGCCTCACTCCTACGAGCAGTACTTC. Its protein product is CASMGPHSYEQYF.